These 10 T cell receptor beta chains share one sample of origin, sequenced in a study of cytomegalovirus exposure and HLA in healthy donors. The PCR made use of 60 Vbeta and 13 Jbeta primers. The method was immunoSEQ multiplex PCR; TCRdb's version includes in-frame clones alone and lacks a portion of them. The repertoire holds under 85,000 clones, around four fifths seen once, with 22% in the top ten. Sequenced: PBMCs. These TCRs come from a woman in her twenties or thirties in good health and CMV-seropositive.

The gene calls are TRBV6-5 and TRBJ2-1; D gene uncertain. Germline values: CDR1 MNHEY, CDR2 SVGAGI. Deletions cut 0 bases from V and 0 bases from J, with 9 bases between. This CDR3 spans 16 amino acids. As DNA, the CDR3 is TGTGCCAGCAGTTACTCGACTCTGAGCTCCTACAATGAGCAGTTCTTC. It translates to CASSYSTLSSYNEQFF.

The chain employs TRBV9 and TRBJ2-2; D possibly corresponds to TRBD2 (5 bases). Germline loops: CDR1 SGDLS, CDR2 YYNGEE. Between the trimmed V and J ends, which lost 5 bases and 1 base, there was a span of 6 bases. The CDR3 length is 13 residues. CDR3 sequence reads: CASRAGNTGELFF. The CDR3 DNA reads TGTGCCAGCAGGGCGGGGAACACCGGGGAGCTGTTTTTT. Full variable domain (missing parts from reference TRBV9 and TRBJ2-2): DSGVTQTPKHLITATGQRVTLRCSPRSGDLSVYWYQQSLDQGLQFLIQYYNGEERAKGNILERFSAQQFPDLHSELNLSSLELGDSALYFCASRAGNTGELFFGEGSRLTVL.

The chain carries TRBV2 and TRBJ2-7; 8 bases map to TRBD2. Germline lookup yields CDR1 SNHLY and CDR2 FYNNEI. Losses at the gene ends were 5 bases for V and 4 bases for J; bases not matched to a gene: 7. The CDR3 runs 14 residues. CDR3 sequence reads: CASSPGLGVYEQYF. The DNA of the CDR3 is TGTGCCAGCAGTCCGGGACTAGGGGTTTACGAGCAGTACTTC.

The rearrangement joins TRBV7-6 to TRBJ2-1; 7 bases are shared with TRBD2. The trim removed 3 bases at V and 0 bases at J, leaving 8 bases unmatched. Germline CDR1 and CDR2: SGHVS and FNYEAQ. The CDR3 extends over 17 amino acids. Here the CDR3 DNA reads TGTGCCAGCAGCTTGCTTAGCGGGTCCGCCTCCTACAATGAGCAGTTCTTC. This encodes CASSLLSGSASYNEQFF.

The V call is TRBV4-2, the J call TRBJ1-4; the D gene is possibly TRBD1 (6 bases). The CDR3 sequence is 15 residues long. Trimming left V 5 bases short and J 4 bases short, with 14 bases between. CDR1 and CDR2 from the germline V gene are LGHNA and YNFKEQ. CDR3 sequence (DNA): TGTGCCAGCAGCACCGGGCAGGGGTTTAATGAAAAACTGTTTTTT. Translation: CASSTGQGFNEKLFF.

In its sample, this clone was seen a few times. The chain is built from TRBV9 and TRBJ2-1, with D hard to call. The V end was cut by 3 bases, the J end by 5 bases, with 12 bases between. There are 14 residues in the CDR3. Germline V gene lookup returns CDR1 SGDLS and CDR2 YYNGEE. The CDR3 coding sequence is TGTGCCAGCAGCGGAACCCCCCCTAACAATGAGCAGTTCTTC. It yields the protein CASSGTPPNNEQFF.

The chain uses TRBV5-1 and TRBJ2-1; D perhaps matches TRBD2 (5 bases). With 3 bases removed from V and 0 bases from J, the gap between germline ends came to 10 bases. Looked up from germline, CDR1 is SGHRS and CDR2 is YFSETQ. The CDR3 consists of 15 residues. The DNA of the CDR3 is TGCGCCAGCAGCTCCGAGGGCAGCTCCTACAATGAGCAGTTCTTC. Protein product: CASSSEGSSYNEQFF.

The gene calls are TRBV28 and TRBJ1-5, with D unresolved. Germline V lookup: CDR1 MDHEN, CDR2 SYDVKM. V lost 2 bases and J 0 bases, leaving 11 bases between the germline ends. There are 16 residues in the CDR3. In DNA, the CDR3 is TGTGCCAGCAGTTTAATGGCAGTTTATAGCAATCAGCCCCAGCATTTT. Translated, it gives CASSLMAVYSNQPQHF. Variable domain in full (rest from reference TRBV28 and TRBJ1-5): DVKVTQSSRYLVKRTGEKVFLECVQDMDHENMFWYRQDPGLGLRLIYFSYDVKMKEKGDIPEGYSVSREKKERFSLILESASTNQTSMYLCASSLMAVYSNQPQHFGDGTRLSIL.

The V and J genes are TRBV10-2 and TRBJ1-5, with a weak D call TRBD1 (6 bases). The V and J ends lost 3 bases and 0 bases respectively, with 12 bases between them. Germline V gene lookup returns CDR1 WSHSY and CDR2 SAAADI. The CDR3 extends over 16 amino acids. In DNA, the CDR3 is TGCGCCAGCAGTGAATTTACCAGGGGTAGCAATCAGCCCCAGCATTTT. Protein product: CASSEFTRGSNQPQHF.

There are a few counts of this clone. V gene TRBV6-6 combines with J gene TRBJ2-2; tentative D call: TRBD2 (6 bases). V was cut by 1 base and J by 7 bases, with 13 bases left in between. Germline loops: CDR1 MNHNY, CDR2 SVGAGI (reference sequence). This CDR3 has 15 residues. DNA of the CDR3: TGTGCCAGCAGTTACTTTCTGGGAGGTGGCGGGGAGCTGTTTTTT. It yields the protein CASSYFLGGGGELFF.